The 20 T cell receptor beta chains below all came from one sample that was sequenced in a study of blood T cell repertoires in COVID-19. Method: immunoSEQ multiplex PCR; TCRdb's copy keeps in-frame clones and lacks some. The sample lists a few hundred thousand clones, 88% occurring once. The source material was PBMCs or T cells enriched from blood (not recorded which). The receptors come from a woman aged 40 to 49 with acute COVID-19.

The chain employs TRBV3-1 (or the pseudogene TRBV3-2) and TRBJ2-7, with D perhaps matching TRBD1 (5 bases). Deletions cut 4 bases from V and 6 bases from J, with 19 bases between. Germline loops: CDR1 LGHDT, CDR2 YNNKEL (reference sequence). CDR3 length equals 15 residues. The CDR3 coding sequence is TGTGCCAGCAGCCTTGGATGGACACCCCCCCCCGAGCAGTACTTC. Protein product: CASSLGWTPPPEQYF.

The chain carries TRBV5-4 and TRBJ1-4; tentative D call: TRBD1 (5 bases). From germline, CDR1 is SGHNT and CDR2 YYREEE (reference sequence). The CDR3 length is 15 residues. With 4 bases removed from V and 0 bases from J, the gap between germline ends came to 10 bases. The CDR3 here is CASSQGPATNEKLFF. Written as DNA, the CDR3 is TGTGCCAGCAGCCAGGGCCCTGCAACTAATGAAAAACTGTTTTTT.

The rearrangement joins TRBV2 to TRBJ2-2; the match to TRBD1 covers 7 bases. The germline V gene encodes CDR1 SNHLY and CDR2 FYNNEI. The CDR3 spans 15 residues. V dropped 6 bases and J dropped 0; count of bases not matched to a gene: 4. CDR3 region: CASRNRGSNTGELFF. CDR3 coding DNA: TGTGCCAGCAGGAACAGGGGTTCGAACACCGGGGAGCTGTTTTTT.

This sequence joins TRBV12-5 and TRBJ1-6; possibly TRBD1 for D (6 bases). CDR1 and CDR2 from the germline V gene are LGHNT and FRNRAP. The CDR3 consists of 17 residues. Deletions cut 3 bases from V and 8 bases from J, with 20 bases between. The CDR3 sequence: CASGFSGGRVGYSPLHF. The CDR3 bases are TGTGCTAGTGGTTTTTCTGGGGGCAGGGTAGGTTATTCACCCCTCCACTTT.

The chain carries TRBV11-2 and TRBJ2-1, with unresolved D. The germline V gene has CDR1 SGHAT and CDR2 FQNNGV. This CDR3 contains 14 residues. Trimming cost V 1 base and J 8 bases, with 12 bases left between them. CDR3 DNA sequence: TGTGCCAGCAGCTTAGGCCCTCTGGCTGATGAGCAGTTCTTC. This sequence encodes CASSLGPLADEQFF.

This chain connects TRBV28 to TRBJ1-2; the D is unclear. Germline V gene data show CDR1 as MDHEN and CDR2 as SYDVKM. The CDR3 is made up of 13 amino acids. The ends were cut back, 6 bases at V and 0 bases at J, with 8 bases in the middle. The CDR3 loop reads CASRQRANYGYTF. CDR3 coding DNA: TGTGCCAGCAGACAGAGAGCTAACTATGGCTACACCTTC.

This chain links TRBV7-2 with TRBJ2-1, with D perhaps TRBD1 (7 bases). Germline V gene lookup returns CDR1 SGHTA and CDR2 FQGNSA. This CDR3 has 15 residues. Trimming left V 5 bases short and J 2 bases short, with 13 bases between. The CDR3 DNA reads as TGTGCCAGCAGCCCCCAGGGGGGAACCTACAATGAGCAGTTCTTC. Translating it yields CASSPQGGTYNEQFF.

The rearrangement uses TRBV9 and TRBJ2-5, with 7 bases fitting TRBD2. There are 14 residues in the CDR3. Germline trimming cut 6 bases from V and 5 bases from J; bases unmatched to any gene: 10. Per germline, CDR1 SGDLS and CDR2 YYNGEE. CDR3 nucleotides: TGTGCCAGCAACGCGGGAGACGGGGTGGAGACCCAGTACTTC. Encoded protein: CASNAGDGVETQYF.

The chain has TRBV5-1 and TRBJ1-2; 7 nucleotides match TRBD1. CDR3 size: 14 residues. The V and J ends lost 3 bases and 4 bases, in that order; junction bases with no gene match: 6. Germline assignment: CDR1 SGHRS and CDR2 YFSETQ. CDR3 loop: CASSSPGQIYGYTF. DNA for the CDR3: TGCGCCAGCAGCTCCCCGGGACAGATCTATGGCTACACCTTC.

A note on this clone: The same CDR3 also results from other DNA sequences found in this sample. The chain uses TRBV2 and TRBJ1-1, with D perhaps matching TRBD1 (6 bases). V was trimmed by 6 bases and J by 4 bases, leaving 6 bases between them. Germline CDR1 is SNHLY and CDR2 is FYNNEI. This CDR3 region has 11 residues. In DNA, the CDR3 is TGTGCCAGCAGACAGGGCACTGAAGCTTTCTTT. Amino acids: CASRQGTEAFF.

The chain joins TRBV5-1 to TRBJ1-2, with TRBD1 identical over 8 bases. V lost 4 bases and J lost 2; bases outside the gene matches: 7. This CDR3 has 15 residues. Germline V gene lookup returns CDR1 SGHRS and CDR2 YFSETQ. The CDR3 here is CASSIGGQGNYGYTF. The DNA of the CDR3 is TGCGCCAGCAGCATCGGAGGACAGGGAAACTATGGCTACACCTTC.

The chain combines TRBV9 with TRBJ2-1, with D unclear. The CDR3 extends over 15 amino acids. With 0 bases removed from V and 0 bases from J, the gap between germline ends came to 7 bases. Germline-derived CDR1 and CDR2 are SGDLS and YYNGEE. This chain's CDR3 is CASSVAPDSYNEQFF. The CDR3 nucleotides read TGTGCCAGCAGCGTAGCTCCAGACTCCTACAATGAGCAGTTCTTC.

V gene TRBV29-1 combines with J gene TRBJ2-5, with 10 bases that match TRBD2. With V trimmed by 4 bases and J by 7 bases, 9 bases remained unmatched. The CDR3 extends over 14 amino acids. Germline V gene lookup returns CDR1 SQVTM and CDR2 ANQGSEA. The CDR3 DNA sequence: TGCAGCGTTGGGACCACTAGCGGGATTGTGACCCAGTACTTC. Its protein product is CSVGTTSGIVTQYF.

This sequence joins TRBV27 and TRBJ1-2, with TRBD1 identical over 8 bases. This CDR3 has 16 residues. V trimming: 5 bases; J trimming: 4 bases; junction bases outside the gene matches: 12. CDR1 and CDR2 from the germline V gene are MNHEY and SMNVEV (reference sequence). The CDR3 region has the DNA TGTGCCAGCAGTCCCTTCACCACGACAGGGGCCTATGGCTACACCTTC. Protein sequence: CASSPFTTTGAYGYTF.

The chain employs TRBV7-2 and TRBJ1-2; D is unclear. This CDR3 spans 12 amino acids. V lost 5 bases, J lost 8 bases, and 12 bases lay in between. CDR1 is SGHTA, CDR2 FQGNSA, per germline. This chain's CDR3 is CASSPQIGGYTF. In DNA, the CDR3 is TGTGCCAGCAGCCCCCAAATCGGGGGCTACACCTTC.

The rearrangement uses TRBV2 and TRBJ1-2; possible D gene TRBD1, 5 bases. CDR1 SNHLY and CDR2 FYNNEI come from the germline V gene. The CDR3 consists of 13 residues. Trimming removed 7 bases from V and 13 bases from J, with 22 bases in between. The CDR3 sequence is CASILGSQRGLTF. CDR3 DNA: TGTGCCAGCATTCTTGGTTCGCAAAGGGGCCTCACCTTC.

The gene calls are TRBV6-2 or TRBV6-3 and TRBJ2-3; 8 bases map to TRBD1. Trimming removed 5 bases from V and 0 bases from J; junction bases left unmatched: 10. CDR3 length: 17 amino acids. The germline V gene encodes CDR1 MNHEY and CDR2 SVGEGT. In DNA form, the CDR3 reads TGTGCCAGCAGTCCGAGTCGGACAGGGAGAAGCACAGATACGCAGTATTTT. Protein: CASSPSRTGRSTDTQYF.

This sequence joins TRBV11-2 and TRBJ1-2, with TRBD1 matching 9 bases. In germline, CDR1 is SGHAT, CDR2 FQNNGV. Trimming at V came to 5 bases and at J to 4 bases, leaving 11 bases not matched to a gene. The CDR3 loop spans 16 amino acids. CDR3 in amino acids: CASSPIKGTGLYGYTF. DNA for the CDR3: TGTGCCAGCAGCCCGATCAAGGGGACAGGGCTCTATGGCTACACCTTC. Supplemented by reference TRBV11-2 and TRBJ1-2, the full variable domain reads EAGVAQSPRYKIIEKRQSVAFWCNPISGHATLYWYQQILGQGPKLLIQFQNNGVVDDSQLPKDRFSAERLKGVDSTLKIQPAKLEDSAVYLCASSPIKGTGLYGYTFGSGTRLTVV.

CDR3 in amino acids: CASSLSEGARGYTF. The CDR3 DNA reads as TGTGCCAGCAGTTTATCGGAGGGGGCGCGTGGCTACACCTTC. The chain carries TRBV27 and TRBJ1-2; 7 bases map to TRBD1. From germline, CDR1 is MNHEY and CDR2 SMNVEV (reference sequence). The CDR3 loop spans 14 amino acids. After removal of 0 bases from V and 7 bases from J, the junction contained 5 bases not matched to a gene.

The chain has TRBV5-1 and TRBJ2-2, with no clear D. V was cut by 2 bases and J by 0 bases, with 11 bases left in between. CDR1 and CDR2 (germline): SGHRS, YFSETQ. The CDR3 is made up of 16 amino acids. The CDR3 region is CASSLLSTANTGELFF. CDR3 nucleotide sequence: TGCGCCAGCAGCTTACTGTCTACAGCGAACACCGGGGAGCTGTTTTTT.